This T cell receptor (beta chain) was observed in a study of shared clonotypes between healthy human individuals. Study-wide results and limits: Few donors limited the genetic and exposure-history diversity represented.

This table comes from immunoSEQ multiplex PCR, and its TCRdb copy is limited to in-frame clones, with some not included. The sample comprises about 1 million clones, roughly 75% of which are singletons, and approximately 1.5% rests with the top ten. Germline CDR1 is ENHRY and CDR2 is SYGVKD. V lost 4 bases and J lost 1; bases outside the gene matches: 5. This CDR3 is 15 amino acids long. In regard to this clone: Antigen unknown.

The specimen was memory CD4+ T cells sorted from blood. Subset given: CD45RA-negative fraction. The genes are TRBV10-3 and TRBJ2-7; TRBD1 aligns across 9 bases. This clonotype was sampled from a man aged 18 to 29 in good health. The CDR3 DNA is TGTGCCATCAGTGTAGGACAGGGGATGTCCTACGAGCAGTACTTC. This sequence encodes CAISVGQGMSYEQYF.